A selection of T cell receptor beta chains follows, all from one sample in a study of CD8+ T cells in alopecia areata. The repertoire was sequenced with immunoSEQ multiplex PCR; TCRdb's copy has only in-frame clones and lacks some. The data contain roughly 120,000 clones, roughly 60% of them singletons. The specimen was CD8+ T cells sorted from blood, collected at week 4, from a patient treated with tofacitinib. These receptor sequences come from a human donor with alopecia areata. CDR3s include the opening cysteine and the closing phenylalanine or tryptophan. The D gene is left open where the match is weak. Only some rows state a clone size, as once, few, many or a class for expanded clones.

cdr3_aa cdr3_nt v_call d_call j_call clone_size cdr3_length
CASSVSGGATDTQYF TGTGCCAGCAGTGTAAGCGGGGGGGCGACAGATACGCAGTATTTT TRBV2 TRBD2 TRBJ2-3 once 15
CASLGAGGTYEQYF TGTGCCAGCCTGGGGGCAGGGGGTACCTACGAGCAGTACTTC TRBV25-1 TRBD1 TRBJ2-7 . 14
CASSPHRPEAFF TGCGCCAGCAGTCCCCACCGCCCTGAAGCTTTCTTT TRBV23-1 . TRBJ1-1 few 12
CASSIGTELYEQYF TGTGCCAGCAGCATCGGGACGGAACTTTACGAGCAGTACTTC TRBV9 . TRBJ2-7 few 14
CASSAERGTQYF TGTGCCAGCAGCGCCGAGCGGGGGACGCAGTATTTT TRBV5-6 TRBD2 TRBJ2-3 few 12
CASSLATGYYGYTF TGTGCCAGCAGCTTAGCCACAGGTTACTATGGCTACACCTTC TRBV7-9 . TRBJ1-2 . 14
CASSLTSAFQETQYF TGTGCTAGCAGCTTAACGTCGGCTTTCCAAGAGACCCAGTACTTC TRBV7-7 . TRBJ2-5 . 15
CASSGNEQFF TGTGCCAGCAGCGGAAATGAGCAGTTCTTC TRBV9 . TRBJ2-1 . 10
CASTGRGNNEQFF TGTGCCAGCACCGGACGGGGAAACAATGAGCAGTTCTTC TRBV6-5 . TRBJ2-1 . 13
CASGTGTHF TGTGCCAGCGGGACCGGGACACATTTT TRBV6-6 . TRBJ2-3 . 9
CASSLADRVNEKLFF TGTGCCAGCAGCTTAGCGGACAGGGTGAATGAAAAACTGTTTTTT TRBV7-2 TRBD1 TRBJ1-4 . 15
CASSPEAWMGGETQYF TGTGCCAGCAGCCCCGAGGCTTGGATGGGAGGGGAGACCCAGTACTTC TRBV7-9 TRBD2 TRBJ2-5 few 16
CASSLSGVYGYTF TGTGCCAGCAGTTTATCGGGGGTCTATGGCTACACCTTC TRBV27 . TRBJ1-2 . 13
CASSSSGTGNPEAFF TGTGCCAGCAGCTCGTCAGGGACAGGGAATCCTGAAGCTTTCTTT TRBV7-9 TRBD1 TRBJ1-1 once 15
CASSDLQGSGANVLTF TGTGCCAGCAGTGACTTACAGGGCTCTGGGGCCAACGTCCTGACTTTC TRBV6-4 . TRBJ2-6 few 16
CASRDPFTDTQYF TGTGCCAGCAGGGACCCCTTCACAGATACGCAGTATTTT TRBV6-5 . TRBJ2-3 . 13
CASSLEGQGNEQFF TGCGCCAGCAGCTTGGAGGGACAGGGGAATGAGCAGTTCTTC TRBV5-1 TRBD1 TRBJ2-1 . 14
CAWSVPAGWETQYF TGTGCCTGGAGTGTCCCGGCAGGGTGGGAGACCCAGTACTTC TRBV30 . TRBJ2-5 . 14
CASSVQGSYGYTF TGTGCCAGCTCAGTGCAGGGATCCTATGGCTACACCTTC TRBV18 . TRBJ1-2 once 13
CSVSTNTEAFF TGCAGTGTCTCAACGAACACTGAAGCTTTCTTT TRBV20-1 . TRBJ1-1 . 11
CASGWGYSYEQYF TGTGCCAGCGGTTGGGGTTACTCCTACGAGCAGTACTTC TRBV6-5 . TRBJ2-7 few 13
CAYKQGSYEQYF TGTGCGTATAAACAGGGATCCTACGAGCAGTACTTC TRBV30 . TRBJ2-7 once 12
CAWSVWSANEQYGYTF TGTGCCTGGAGTGTATGGTCAGCCAACGAACAGTATGGCTACACCTTC TRBV30 . TRBJ1-2 once 16
CASSDWVETRETQYF TGTGCCAGCAGTGATTGGGTCGAAACAAGGGAGACCCAGTACTTC TRBV2 . TRBJ2-5 . 15
CASSPRGTGRSNQPQHF TGTGCCAGCTCACCGCGTGGGACAGGGAGGAGCAATCAGCCCCAGCATTTT TRBV18 TRBD1 TRBJ1-5 . 17
CSVAGTQGGTDTQYF TGCAGCGTTGCAGGGACCCAGGGAGGAACAGATACGCAGTATTTT TRBV29-1 . TRBJ2-3 . 15
CAWSDVGNEQFF TGTGCCTGGAGTGATGTGGGCAATGAGCAGTTCTTC TRBV30 . TRBJ2-1 . 12
CSVRDRGSSYEQYF TGCAGCGTCCGGGACAGGGGGTCCTCCTACGAGCAGTACTTC TRBV29-1 TRBD1 TRBJ2-7 . 14
CASSLFGDNEQFF TGTGCCAGCAGCTTGTTCGGGGATAATGAGCAGTTCTTC TRBV7-3 . TRBJ2-1 few 13
CAWSVRGYGELFF TGTGCCTGGAGTGTACGTGGATACGGGGAGCTGTTTTTT TRBV30 . TRBJ2-2 . 13
CASSLTGGSYNEQFF TGTGCCAGCAGCTTGACAGGGGGCTCCTACAATGAGCAGTTCTTC TRBV7-9 TRBD1 TRBJ2-1 once 15
CASSVGGWTEAFF TGTGCCAGCAGCGTAGGGGGATGGACTGAAGCTTTCTTT TRBV9 . TRBJ1-1 . 13
CASSSDRDNYEQYF TGTGCCAGCAGCTCCGACCGTGACAACTACGAGCAGTACTTC TRBV7-6 . TRBJ2-7 . 14
CSVVAETYEQYF TGCAGCGTTGTGGCGGAAACCTACGAGCAGTACTTC TRBV29-1 . TRBJ2-7 . 12
CASSLVGNDEQFF TGTGCCAGCAGCTTAGTAGGGAACGATGAGCAGTTCTTC TRBV7-2 . TRBJ2-1 . 13
CASSGEGYEQYF TGTGCCAGCAGCGGGGAGGGTTACGAGCAGTACTTC TRBV25-1 TRBD2 TRBJ2-7 . 12
CASSPLGGTEAFF TGTGCCAGCAGTCCCCTCGGGGGCACTGAAGCTTTCTTT TRBV28 . TRBJ1-1 . 13
CATSLRRSSYEQYF TGTGCCACCAGCCTCCGCAGGAGCTCCTACGAGCAGTACTTC TRBV15 . TRBJ2-7 . 14
CASSTSGSGTEAFF TGTGCCAGCAGTACCAGTGGCTCCGGCACTGAAGCTTTCTTT TRBV6-5 . TRBJ1-1 once 14
CASSSEYEQYF TGTGCCAGCAGTTCAGAGTACGAGCAGTACTTC TRBV27 . TRBJ2-7 few 11
CASSQEEAYPSTDTQYF TGCGCCAGCAGCCAAGAGGAGGCGTACCCCAGCACAGATACGCAGTATTTT TRBV4-1 . TRBJ2-3 few 17
CSVDPGNEYQETQYF TGCAGCGTTGACCCTGGGAACGAGTACCAAGAGACCCAGTACTTC TRBV29-1 . TRBJ2-5 . 15
CSVENVLSYEQYF TGCAGCGTTGAAAACGTACTCTCCTACGAGCAGTACTTC TRBV29-1 . TRBJ2-7 . 13
CASRASREPMNTEAFF TGTGCCAGCAGGGCCTCGAGGGAGCCGATGAACACTGAAGCTTTCTTT TRBV5-5 . TRBJ1-1 . 16
CASGGFGETQYF TGTGCCAGCGGGGGTTTCGGGGAGACCCAGTACTTC TRBV27 . TRBJ2-5 few 12
CASRMTSGGLEDTQYF TGTGCCAGCAGGATGACTAGCGGGGGGCTCGAGGATACGCAGTATTTT TRBV11-2 TRBD2 TRBJ2-3 few 16
CATSEVQGAYEQYF TGTGCCACCAGCGAGGTACAGGGGGCTTACGAGCAGTACTTC TRBV15 TRBD1 TRBJ2-7 . 14
CSVDGHRNIQYF TGCAGCGTTGACGGACATAGAAACATTCAGTACTTC TRBV29-1 . TRBJ2-4 . 12
CASRGDRGNYGYTF TGTGCCAGCAGAGGAGACCGGGGTAACTATGGCTACACCTTC TRBV9 . TRBJ1-2 . 14